One sample yielded the 19 T cell receptor beta chains listed below, sequenced in a study of blood T cell repertoires in COVID-19. Clones were read by immunoSEQ multiplex PCR, and TCRdb kept only the in-frame ones, dropping some. The sample contains roughly 180,000 clones, approximately 85% of which appear only once. The source material was peripheral blood. The receptors were gathered from a man aged 80 or over with COVID-19, enrolled during active disease.

V gene TRBV3-1 (or the pseudogene TRBV3-2) combines with J gene TRBJ1-2, with 7 bases identical to TRBD1. Per germline, CDR1 LGHDT and CDR2 YNNKEL (reference sequence). Trimming removed 1 base from V and 5 bases from J; junction bases left unmatched: 7. The CDR3 covers 15 residues. For the CDR3, the DNA is TGTGCCAGCAGCCAAGCCGGGACAGCGATTTATGGCTACACCTTC. The encoded protein is CASSQAGTAIYGYTF.

The V call is TRBV6-1, the J call TRBJ1-3; 7 bases are shared with TRBD1. V shed 3 bases and J 8 bases; nucleotides not matched to a gene: 4. CDR1 and CDR2 (germline): MNHNS, SASEGT. The length of the CDR3 is 13 residues. This chain's CDR3 is CASSDNRGDTIYF. CDR3 in DNA: TGTGCCAGCAGTGACAACAGGGGAGACACCATATATTTT.

This clone occurred once. This CDR3 is CASSQGGQLSYEQYF. The CDR3 region has the DNA TGTGCCAGCAGCCAGGGCGGACAGTTATCCTACGAGCAGTACTTC. V is TRBV4-2 and J is TRBJ2-7, with D maybe TRBD1 (6 bases). V dropped 3 bases and J dropped 1 base, with 13 bases sitting between them. Germline CDR1 reads LGHNA; CDR2 reads YNFKEQ. The CDR3 runs to 15 residues.

The genes are TRBV5-1 and TRBJ2-3, with TRBD2 as a possible D gene (6 bases). CDR1 is SGHRS, CDR2 YFSETQ, per germline. The CDR3 extends over 14 amino acids. Trimming shortened V by 4 bases and J by 6 bases, and 15 bases separated the two germline ends. The CDR3 bases are TGCGCCAGCAGCCCCGGGACTTTGGGGGATACGCAGTATTTT. Protein product: CASSPGTLGDTQYF.

The chain joins TRBV12-3 or TRBV12-4 to TRBJ1-3, with D unresolved. This CDR3 region has 12 residues. Trimming cost V 4 bases and J 4 bases, with 5 bases left between them. The chain's CDR3 is CASSSRGNTIYF. The CDR3 nucleotides are TGTGCCAGCAGTTCCAGAGGAAACACCATATATTTT.

This rearrangement joins TRBV11-1 to TRBJ2-1; 11 bases line up with TRBD2. V trimming: 5 bases; J trimming: 5 bases; junction bases outside the gene matches: 2. Germline CDR1 and CDR2: SGHAT and FQDESV (reference sequence). The CDR3 is 14 amino acids. The CDR3: CASSGTSGNNEQFF. CDR3 coding DNA: TGTGCCAGCAGCGGGACTAGCGGAAACAATGAGCAGTTCTTC.

This chain uses TRBV7-2 with TRBJ1-1; 7 bases align to TRBD1. The CDR3 consists of 13 residues. V shed 5 bases, J shed 11 bases, and the junction held 11 bases outside the gene matches. CDR1 is SGHTA, CDR2 FQGNSA, per germline. DNA of the CDR3: TGTGCCAGCAGCCCGCGACAGGGCCCTATCGCTTTCTTT. Translating it yields CASSPRQGPIAFF.

This clone was picked up one time. V gene TRBV28 combines with J gene TRBJ1-5, with D possibly being TRBD1 (5 bases). V was shortened by 8 bases and J by 11 bases, with 19 bases between the two germline ends. This CDR3 spans 13 amino acids. The germline V gene has CDR1 MDHEN and CDR2 SYDVKM. Here the CDR3 DNA reads TGTGCCAGCTGGGGGGGTGGGATCGGGACCCAGCATTTT. This gives the protein CASWGGGIGTQHF. Variable domain in full (rest from reference TRBV28 and TRBJ1-5): DVKVTQSSRYLVKRTGEKVFLECVQDMDHENMFWYRQDPGLGLRLIYFSYDVKMKEKGDIPEGYSVSREKKERFSLILESASTNQTSMYLCASWGGGIGTQHFGDGTRLSIL.

Only a few counts were recorded for this clone. The chain uses TRBV4-1 and TRBJ2-5; maybe TRBD2 (6 bases). Germline V gene sequence: CDR1 MGHRA, CDR2 YSYEKL. This CDR3 has 14 amino acids. V gave up 0 bases and J gave up 5 bases, with 10 bases separating them. The CDR3 bases are TGCGCCAGCAGCCAAGAAGGAAGCGGGGAGACCCAGTACTTC. This codes for CASSQEGSGETQYF.

The chain joins TRBV28 to TRBJ2-5; TRBD1 aligns across 10 bases. This CDR3 is 16 amino acids long. The V gene end was trimmed by 7 bases and the J gene end by 7 bases; junction bases not matched to a gene: 15. Germline V gene lookup returns CDR1 MDHEN and CDR2 SYDVKM. The CDR3 sequence: CASTSSGTGAWGTQYF. CDR3 DNA: TGTGCCAGCACCTCCTCCGGGACAGGGGCATGGGGGACCCAGTACTTC. The whole variable domain, filled in from reference TRBV28 and TRBJ2-5, reads DVKVTQSSRYLVKRTGEKVFLECVQDMDHENMFWYRQDPGLGLRLIYFSYDVKMKEKGDIPEGYSVSREKKERFSLILESASTNQTSMYLCASTSSGTGAWGTQYFGPGTRLLVL.

A few counts support this clone. The chain couples TRBV7-9 to TRBJ1-2; D remains unclear. The germline gives CDR1 SEHNR, CDR2 FQNEAQ (reference sequence). The CDR3 runs to 14 residues. Between the trimmed V and J ends, which lost 1 base and 7 bases, there was a span of 13 bases. As DNA, the CDR3 is TGTGCCAGCAGCTTAGAAGTGCGGGGAACTGGCTACACCTTC. Amino acids: CASSLEVRGTGYTF.

The genes are TRBV9 and TRBJ1-2; no clear D. This CDR3 is built from 12 residues. The germline gives CDR1 SGDLS, CDR2 YYNGEE. V gave up 4 bases and J gave up 8 bases, with 12 bases separating them. The CDR3 loop is CASSSGGWGYTF. In nucleotides, the CDR3 is TGTGCCAGCAGCTCAGGAGGGTGGGGCTACACCTTC.

The V and J genes are TRBV6-2 or TRBV6-3 and TRBJ1-4, with D possibly matching TRBD1 (5 bases). Per germline, CDR1 MNHEY and CDR2 SVGEGT. The CDR3 length is 13 residues. V was cut by 2 bases and J by 7 bases, with 8 bases left in between. This CDR3 reads CASSYPRVEKLFF. The DNA for the CDR3 is TGTGCCAGCAGTTACCCCAGGGTTGAAAAACTGTTTTTT.

This rearrangement joins TRBV10-3 to TRBJ1-1; 7 nucleotides match TRBD1. With V trimmed by 6 bases and J by 1 base, 2 bases remained unmatched. The germline V gene encodes CDR1 ENHRY and CDR2 SYGVKD. The CDR3 is 13 residues long. The chain's CDR3 is CAIRGTENTEAFF. In DNA, the CDR3 is TGTGCCATCAGGGGGACAGAGAACACTGAAGCTTTCTTT.

This chain uses TRBV19 with TRBJ1-5, with TRBD1 identical over 9 bases. The CDR3 runs 19 residues. J was trimmed by 7 bases and V by 5 bases; bases with no gene match: 21. In germline, CDR1 is LNHDA, CDR2 SQIVND (reference sequence). The DNA of the CDR3 is TGTGCCAGTAGTCTCGGGACAGGGCGGAATAACCCCTCAGGGCAGCCCCAGCATTTT. Encoded protein: CASSLGTGRNNPSGQPQHF.

Only one count was recorded for this clone. CDR3 sequence (DNA): TGTGCCAGCCGAGCCCGGGGTGAGCAGTTCTTC. This gives the protein CASRARGEQFF. This chain connects TRBV6-5 to TRBJ2-1, with D possibly being TRBD2 (5 bases). Trimming shortened V by 8 bases and J by 9 bases, and 11 bases separated the two germline ends. The CDR3 is 11 amino acids. Germline CDR1 MNHEY, CDR2 SVGAGI.

The rearrangement links TRBV16 to TRBJ1-5, with D perhaps TRBD1 (5 bases). V lost 5 bases, J lost 5 bases, and 13 bases lay in between. CDR1 and CDR2 (germline): KGHSY, FQNENV. This CDR3 contains 14 residues. The chain's CDR3 is CASSKQGRDQPQHF. CDR3 nucleotide sequence: TGTGCCAGCAGCAAGCAGGGTCGCGATCAGCCCCAGCATTTT.

The V and J genes are TRBV11-2 and TRBJ1-2; 7 bases fit TRBD1. CDR3 size: 14 residues. V lost 4 bases, J lost 7 bases, and 9 bases stayed unmatched. The germline V gene has CDR1 SGHAT and CDR2 FQNNGV. The CDR3 loop is CASSSRGEGGGYTF. CDR3 DNA: TGTGCCAGCAGCTCCAGGGGGGAAGGGGGTGGCTACACCTTC. The full variable domain, its missing parts supplied by reference TRBV11-2 and TRBJ1-2, is EAGVAQSPRYKIIEKRQSVAFWCNPISGHATLYWYQQILGQGPKLLIQFQNNGVVDDSQLPKDRFSAERLKGVDSTLKIQPAKLEDSAVYLCASSSRGEGGGYTFGSGTRLTVV.

The chain employs TRBV25-1 and TRBJ1-3; D is ambiguous. Germline V lookup: CDR1 MGHDK, CDR2 SYGVNS. The CDR3 extends over 12 amino acids. The V end lost 6 bases, the J end lost 2 bases, and 5 bases lay between the germline ends. CDR3 in DNA: TGTGCCAGCAGCTCTACTGGAAACACCATATATTTT. This gives the protein CASSSTGNTIYF. The variable domain in full, with the rest retrieved from reference TRBV25-1 and TRBJ1-3, is EADIYQTPRYLVIGTGKKITLECSQTMGHDKMYWYQQDPGMELHLIHYSYGVNSTEKGDLSSESTVSRIRTEHFPLTLESARPSHTSQYLCASSSTGNTIYFGEGSWLTVV.